This T cell receptor beta chain was found in a study of T cell repertoires in cytomegalovirus infection. Study details: The authors relied on CMV epitopes, both recently identified HLA-C-restricted and well-studied HLA-B-restricted. Signatures in public TCR beta sequences pointed to both CMV infection and matching HLA type. Findings and caveats of the study: HLA-C-restricted, CMV-specific TCR beta clonotypes were dominant ex vivo.

The CDR3 length is 13 residues. Germline-derived CDR1 and CDR2 are SGHTA and FQGNSA. Trimming cost V 5 bases and J 5 bases, with 12 bases left between them. One entry per CDR3 protein, called by TCRdb with MiXCR from the reads. The sample yields some 310,000 distinct CDR3 sequences, roughly 25% seen once. Notes on this clonotype: What it binds is not known.

The chain carries TRBV7-2 and TRBJ1-1, with D possibly matching TRBD1 (5 bases). This material consisted of cultured PBMCs, taken from culture after CMV antigen stimulation. The source is a human donor in good health (CMV status not recorded). Some clones in this sample may be carry-over from other donors' samples. The CDR3 loop is CASSPWGETEAFF. CDR3 DNA sequence: TGTGCCAGCAGCCCCTGGGGGGAAACTGAAGCTTTCTTT.